The present T cell receptor (beta chain) was sequenced within a study of early T cells in non-severe SARS-CoV-2 infection. TCRdb itself ran the 5' RACE reads through MiXCR, one entry per CDR3 protein. The data hold 25,000 to 35,000 distinct CDR3 sequences, with roughly 3% observed a single time. This clonotype was seen ten or more times. Sequencing was performed on whole blood. This receptor was identified in an adult who was a healthcare worker with PCR-confirmed SARS-CoV-2 infection or an uninfected control (not recorded which).

This chain's CDR3 is CASSATVYGGLFF. CDR3 coding DNA: TGTGCCAGCAGTGCGACAGTGTATGGGGGACTGTTTTTT. The genes are TRBV6-1 and TRBJ1-4; TRBD1 might be the D (5 bases). Germline V gives CDR1 MNHNS, CDR2 SASEGT. The CDR3 totals 13 residues. Trimming pared 4 bases from V and 13 bases from J, leaving 16 bases between.